This TCR beta chain was recovered during a study of cytomegalovirus exposure and HLA in healthy donors. The length of the CDR3 is 15 residues. CDR1 and CDR2 (germline): SGHRS, YFSETQ. Trimming stripped 4 bases from V and 2 bases from J, with 15 bases between. The PCR contained 60 Vbeta and 13 Jbeta primers. Original handling: Some 10 million shared chains were among the approximately 87 million unique TCR beta chains that a later analysis counted. TCRdb's table, derived via immunoSEQ multiplex PCR, lists solely in-frame clones and lacks some. V, J and clone size reflect that table, while D and trimming were determined from the DNA. Of around 130,000 clones in the sample, around 78% were seen once.

This receptor was taken from a woman in her thirties or forties in good health and CMV-seronegative. V usage is TRBV5-1 and J usage is TRBJ2-5; no clear D gene. The specimen was PBMCs. The CDR3 spells CASSAPRTKQETQYF. The CDR3, as DNA: TGCGCCAGCAGCGCACCCCGTACTAAACAAGAGACCCAGTACTTC.